Following are 24 T cell receptor beta chains from one sample sequenced in a study of blood T cell repertoires in COVID-19. TCRdb keeps only in-frame clones here, not all; method: immunoSEQ multiplex PCR. Seen here are approximately 30,000 clones, 91% observed once, and the top ten hold roughly 5%. Specimen: peripheral blood. These receptors came from a human donor in a cohort sampled during active COVID-19.

This clone occurred once. This chain links TRBV7-6 with TRBJ2-1; 10 nucleotides align to TRBD2. Germline CDR1 is SGHVS and CDR2 is FNYEAQ. CDR3 length: 18 residues. Trimming at V came to 1 base and at J to 4 bases, leaving 10 bases not matched to a gene. Here the CDR3 reads CASSLGGTAGGPYNEQFF. The CDR3 nucleotides read TGTGCCAGCAGCTTAGGAGGGACAGCGGGGGGGCCTTACAATGAGCAGTTCTTC.

The chain joins TRBV5-1 to TRBJ1-1; D is ambiguous. The V end was cut by 1 base, the J end by 7 bases, with 5 bases between. The CDR3 has 11 amino acids. Germline CDR1 SGHRS, CDR2 YFSETQ. The CDR3 spells CASSLTGEAFF. DNA of the CDR3: TGCGCCAGCAGCTTGACGGGTGAAGCTTTCTTT. The variable domain in full, with the rest retrieved from reference TRBV5-1 and TRBJ1-1, is KAGVTQTPRYLIKTRGQQVTLSCSPISGHRSVSWYQQTPGQGLQFLFEYFSETQRNKGNFPGRFSGRQFSNSRSEMNVSTLELGDSALYLCASSLTGEAFFGQGTRLTVV.

This sequence joins TRBV5-1 and TRBJ1-2, with TRBD1 matching over 8 bases. Germline V gives CDR1 SGHRS, CDR2 YFSETQ. This CDR3 contains 15 residues. V gave up 3 bases and J gave up 4 bases; unmatched junction bases: 8. The CDR3 DNA sequence: TGCGCCAGCAGCTCAAGCTTTGGACAGGGCTATGGCTACACCTTC. Protein: CASSSSFGQGYGYTF.

This chain links TRBV27 with TRBJ1-5; 8 nucleotides match TRBD1. Trimming at V came to 7 bases and at J to 0 bases, leaving 2 bases not matched to a gene. CDR1 and CDR2 from the germline V gene are MNHEY and SMNVEV (reference sequence). The CDR3 contains 14 residues. This chain's CDR3 is CASTGQGSNQPQHF. The CDR3 DNA reads as TGTGCCAGCACTGGACAGGGTAGCAATCAGCCCCAGCATTTT.

This clone showed up just once. The chain couples TRBV19 to TRBJ1-6; D unclear. The CDR3 totals 14 residues. Germline CDR1 LNHDA, CDR2 SQIVND (reference sequence). Trimming shortened V by 6 bases and J by 2 bases, and 8 bases separated the two germline ends. CDR3 residues: CASRSEAYNSPLHF. CDR3 bases: TGTGCCAGTAGGTCAGAGGCCTATAATTCACCCCTCCACTTT.

The V gene is TRBV11-2, the J gene TRBJ2-1; maybe TRBD1 (5 bases). Germline values: CDR1 SGHAT, CDR2 FQNNGV. The CDR3 is 15 residues long. Trimming took 3 bases from V and 9 from J, leaving 18 bases between them. CDR3 nucleotides: TGTGCCAGCAGCTTCGTATGGACAAGAGACATTGAGCAGTTCTTC. This sequence encodes CASSFVWTRDIEQFF.

The rearrangement joins TRBV5-4 to TRBJ2-4; 9 bases map to TRBD1. This CDR3 is 18 amino acids long. In germline, CDR1 is SGHNT, CDR2 YYREEE (reference sequence). Trimming removed 0 bases from V and 0 bases from J; junction bases left unmatched: 7. CDR3 DNA: TGTGCCAGCAGCTTGGCGGGGACAGGGCCGATAGCCAAAAACATTCAGTACTTC. It translates to CASSLAGTGPIAKNIQYF.

The CDR3 DNA follows: TGTGCCACCAGTGTAGTACAGGGGAATTACAATGAGCAGTTCTTC. Translating it yields CATSVVQGNYNEQFF. The V and J genes are TRBV24-1 and TRBJ2-1, with 7 bases aligning to TRBD1. From germline, CDR1 is KGHDR and CDR2 SFDVKD. CDR3 length: 15 amino acids. The ends lost 5 bases at V and 4 bases at J; junction bases unmatched: 7.

This clone was observed a single time. The V gene is TRBV5-1, the J gene TRBJ2-3; 7 nucleotides match TRBD2. Germline assignment: CDR1 SGHRS and CDR2 YFSETQ. V lost 0 bases to trimming and J lost 2 bases; unmatched junction nucleotides: 6. The CDR3 totals 16 residues. CDR3 loop: CASSLGASGHTDTQYF. CDR3 nucleotide sequence: TGCGCCAGCAGCTTGGGAGCTAGCGGTCACACAGATACGCAGTATTTT.

The rearrangement links TRBV9 to TRBJ1-1; perhaps TRBD1 as D (6 bases). This CDR3 has 12 amino acids. V lost 4 bases to trimming and J lost 6 bases, with 10 bases between them. CDR1 and CDR2 (germline): SGDLS, YYNGEE. CDR3 nucleotide sequence: TGTGCCAGCAGCCGGGACACCCCTGAAGCTTTCTTT. Amino acid sequence: CASSRDTPEAFF.

This chain uses TRBV5-1 with TRBJ2-3; TRBD2 matches 11 bases. The germline V gene encodes CDR1 SGHRS and CDR2 YFSETQ. Unmatched junction bases numbered 8, after V lost 0 bases and J lost 5 bases. The CDR3 is 17 residues long. Written as DNA, the CDR3 is TGCGCCAGCAGCTTGGCCCTAGCGGGAGGATCGAGAGATACGCAGTATTTT. It encodes CASSLALAGGSRDTQYF.

The chain uses TRBV19 and TRBJ1-2, with D possibly matching TRBD1 (6 bases). The CDR3 consists of 13 residues. V shed 6 bases and J shed 2 bases, with 10 bases lying between them. Germline V lookup: CDR1 LNHDA, CDR2 SQIVND (reference sequence). CDR3 residues: CASSVTGNYGYTF. The CDR3 coding sequence is TGTGCCAGTAGCGTCACAGGGAACTATGGCTACACCTTC.

V gene TRBV19 combines with J gene TRBJ2-5; 12 nucleotides align to TRBD2. This CDR3 region has 15 residues. J gave up 5 bases and V 6 bases, and 7 bases lay outside the gene matches. Looked up from germline, CDR1 is LNHDA and CDR2 is SQIVND (reference sequence). CDR3 nucleotides: TGTGCCAGTAGATCTAGCGGGGGGGCCTTGGAGACCCAGTACTTC. Protein product: CASRSSGGALETQYF. Filled out from reference TRBV19 and TRBJ2-5, the complete variable domain reads DGGITQSPKYLFRKEGQNVTLSCEQNLNHDAMYWYRQDPGQGLRLIYYSQIVNDFQKGDIAEGYSVSREKKESFPLTVTSAQKNPTAFYLCASRSSGGALETQYFGPGTRLLVL.

The chain joins TRBV3-1 (or the pseudogene TRBV3-2) to TRBJ2-3; D perhaps matches TRBD2 (7 bases). Germline V gene data show CDR1 as LGHDT and CDR2 as YNNKEL (reference sequence). This CDR3 is built from 15 residues. V lost 4 bases to trimming and J lost 0 bases, with 11 bases between them. The CDR3 nucleotides are TGTGCCAGCAGCCGGGGGGGGCCAAGCACAGATACGCAGTATTTT. Residues: CASSRGGPSTDTQYF.

The chain joins TRBV10-3 to TRBJ1-1, with D hard to call. Germline lookup yields CDR1 ENHRY and CDR2 SYGVKD. The CDR3 contains 11 residues. V was shortened by 7 bases and J by 5 bases, with 8 bases between the two germline ends. CDR3 residues: CAITEGTEAFF. Written as DNA, the CDR3 is TGTGCCATCACCGAGGGAACTGAAGCTTTCTTT.

The CDR3 nucleotides read TGTGCCAGCACTGCGGAGGGTAATGAGCAGTTCTTC. Translating gives CASTAEGNEQFF. The V and J genes are TRBV9 and TRBJ2-1; tentative D call: TRBD2 (6 bases). Trimming left V 6 bases short and J 7 bases short, with 11 bases between. CDR3 size: 12 residues. CDR1 and CDR2 (germline): SGDLS, YYNGEE.

V gene TRBV6-2 or TRBV6-3 combines with J gene TRBJ1-5; 9 bases are shared with TRBD1. The CDR3 sequence is 16 residues long. With V trimmed by 5 bases and J by 6 bases, 11 bases remained unmatched. Germline CDR1 MNHEY, CDR2 SVGEGT. CDR3 bases: TGTGCCAGCAGTAACGAACGACAGGGGGGCCGTCAGCCCCAGCATTTT. Translating it yields CASSNERQGGRQPQHF.

This chain links TRBV7-2 with TRBJ1-1; D is perhaps TRBD1 (5 bases). V lost 3 bases and J 5 bases, leaving 7 bases between the germline ends. The germline V gene encodes CDR1 SGHTA and CDR2 FQGNSA. The CDR3 totals 12 residues. For the CDR3, the DNA is TGTGCCAGCAGCTTTCAGGGAACTGAAGCTTTCTTT. It yields the protein CASSFQGTEAFF.

The chain links TRBV24-1 to TRBJ2-2, with D perhaps matching TRBD2 (5 bases). The V end lost 2 bases, the J end lost 5 bases, and 14 bases lay between the germline ends. The CDR3 contains 16 residues. The germline gives CDR1 KGHDR, CDR2 SFDVKD. The DNA for the CDR3 is TGTGCCACCAGTGATTGGCCGCGGGCCAGGACCGGGGAGCTGTTTTTT. As protein: CATSDWPRARTGELFF.

The chain links TRBV4-3 to TRBJ1-3; no clear D. This CDR3 is 16 amino acids long. Trimming shortened V by 0 bases and J by 0 bases, and 9 bases separated the two germline ends. The germline CDR1 and CDR2 sequences are LGHNA and YSLEER. The CDR3 DNA is TGCGCCAGCAGCCAAGATGATCGAGTCTCTGGAAACACCATATATTTT. This gives the protein CASSQDDRVSGNTIYF.

This sequence joins TRBV19 and TRBJ1-1, with a tentative D call TRBD1 (5 bases). Per germline, CDR1 LNHDA and CDR2 SQIVND (reference sequence). The CDR3 totals 14 residues. The V end lost 3 bases, the J end lost 0 bases, and 8 bases lay between the germline ends. The CDR3 region has the DNA TGTGCCAGTAGTATGGGGACTTTGAACACTGAAGCTTTCTTT. Translating it yields CASSMGTLNTEAFF.

This sequence joins TRBV24-1 and TRBJ2-1, with 10 positions matching TRBD1. Germline values: CDR1 KGHDR, CDR2 SFDVKD. CDR3 length: 16 amino acids. V dropped 4 bases and J dropped 10; count of bases not matched to a gene: 12. CDR3 loop: CATSDPGPGTGVEQFF. As DNA, the CDR3 is TGTGCCACCAGTGACCCGGGACCAGGGACAGGGGTCGAGCAGTTCTTC.

The V gene is TRBV27, the J gene TRBJ2-3, with 13 bases identical to TRBD2. The CDR3 is made up of 17 amino acids. CDR1 is MNHEY and CDR2 is SMNVEV in the germline V gene (reference sequence). The V segment lost 5 bases and the J segment 2 bases; nucleotides outside the gene matches: 7. The CDR3 region has the DNA TGTGCCAGCAGTCCAGCGACTAGCGGGGGGCCCACAGATACGCAGTATTTT. It encodes CASSPATSGGPTDTQYF.

The chain links TRBV7-2 to TRBJ2-1, with D perhaps TRBD2 (6 bases). CDR3 length: 17 residues. The V gene lost 5 bases and the J gene lost 4 bases, with 21 bases spanning the gap. Looked up from germline, CDR1 is SGHTA and CDR2 is FQGNSA. Written as DNA, the CDR3 is TGTGCCAGCAGCCCGGCCGGAAGCGGGCCTAAATACAATGAGCAGTTCTTC. It encodes CASSPAGSGPKYNEQFF.